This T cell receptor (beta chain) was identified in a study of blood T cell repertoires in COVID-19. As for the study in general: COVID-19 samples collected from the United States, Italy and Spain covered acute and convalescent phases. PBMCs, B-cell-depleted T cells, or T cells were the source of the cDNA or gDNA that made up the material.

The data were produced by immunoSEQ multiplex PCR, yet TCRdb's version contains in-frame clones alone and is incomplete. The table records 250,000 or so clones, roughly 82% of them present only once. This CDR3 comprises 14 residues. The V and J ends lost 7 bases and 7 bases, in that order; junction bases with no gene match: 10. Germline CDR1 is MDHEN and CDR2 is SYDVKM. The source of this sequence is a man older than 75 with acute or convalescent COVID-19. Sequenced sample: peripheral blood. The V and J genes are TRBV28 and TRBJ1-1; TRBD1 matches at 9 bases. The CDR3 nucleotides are TGTGCCAGCACCCCATCCGGGACAGGGCTTGAAGCTTTCTTT. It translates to CASTPSGTGLEAFF.